This TCR beta chain was sequenced during a study of blood T cell repertoires in COVID-19. Study-wide context: Spain, Italy and the United States supplied samples that represented acute and convalescent COVID-19. T cells, B-cell-depleted T cells, or PBMCs provided the cDNA or gDNA that served as material.

In the authors' methods: Amplified reference gene primers provided the basis for estimating nucleated cell counts. TCRdb's table, derived via immunoSEQ multiplex PCR, lists solely in-frame clones and lacks some. D and trimming were read from the DNA, whereas the V and J calls and clone size are those reported in that table. The data hold about 200,000 clones, with approximately 84% observed a single time. This CDR3 is built from 15 residues. Germline-derived CDR1 and CDR2 are MNHEY and SVGAGI. The trim removed 6 bases at V and 5 bases at J, leaving 6 bases unmatched. V and J are TRBV6-5 and TRBJ2-1; 11 bases align to TRBD1. The sample consisted of peripheral blood. The receptor was isolated from a middle-aged man with acute or convalescent COVID-19. Here the CDR3 DNA reads TGTGCCAGCAGCCCCGGGACAGGGGGTAACAATGAGCAGTTCTTC. Its translation: CASSPGTGGNNEQFF.